This T cell receptor beta chain was identified in a study of neurological immune-mediated disorders. This clonotype occurred many times. As for the cDNA, it was generated by 5'RACE with 10-nucleotide random UMIs. The output of every sequencing run exceeded 190 million TCR-beta sequences, derived from 15-18 subjects. TCRdb reanalysed the 5' RACE reads using MiXCR and keeps one entry per CDR3 protein. The repertoire holds roughly 56,000 distinct CDR3 sequences, roughly an eighth seen once, with approximately 1.8% in the top ten. Trimming removed 0 bases from V and 2 bases from J; junction bases left unmatched: 3. The CDR3 consists of 15 residues. CDR1 is SGHRS and CDR2 is YFSETQ in the germline V gene.

V and J are TRBV5-1 and TRBJ2-3; 7 bases align to TRBD1. Sample: PBMCs. The source of this sequence is a man in his sixties in good health. In DNA form, the CDR3 reads TGCGCCAGCAGCTTGGGACAGGGTCCCACAGATACGCAGTATTTT. Translating gives CASSLGQGPTDTQYF.